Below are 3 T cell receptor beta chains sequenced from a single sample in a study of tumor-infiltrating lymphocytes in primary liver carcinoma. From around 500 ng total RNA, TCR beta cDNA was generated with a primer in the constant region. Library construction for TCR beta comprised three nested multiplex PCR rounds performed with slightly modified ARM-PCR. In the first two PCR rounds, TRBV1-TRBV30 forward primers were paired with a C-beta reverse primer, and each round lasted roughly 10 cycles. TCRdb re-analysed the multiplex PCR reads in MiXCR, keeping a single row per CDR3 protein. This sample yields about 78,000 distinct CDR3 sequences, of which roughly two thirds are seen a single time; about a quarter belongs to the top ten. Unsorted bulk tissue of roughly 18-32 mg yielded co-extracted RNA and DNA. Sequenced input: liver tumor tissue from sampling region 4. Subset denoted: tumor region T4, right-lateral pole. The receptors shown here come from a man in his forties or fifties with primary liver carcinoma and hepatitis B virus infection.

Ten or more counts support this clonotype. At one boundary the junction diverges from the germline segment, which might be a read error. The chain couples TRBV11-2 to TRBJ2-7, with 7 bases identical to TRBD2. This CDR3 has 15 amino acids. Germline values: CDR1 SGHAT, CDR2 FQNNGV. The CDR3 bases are TGTGCCAGCAGCTTAGTGGGGGGGAGCTCCTACGAGCGGTACTTC. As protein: CASSLVGGSSYERYF.

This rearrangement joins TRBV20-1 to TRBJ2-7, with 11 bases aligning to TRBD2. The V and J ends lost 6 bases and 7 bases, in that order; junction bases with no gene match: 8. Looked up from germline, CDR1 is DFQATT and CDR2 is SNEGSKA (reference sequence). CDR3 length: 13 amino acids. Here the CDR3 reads CSAVALAGDEQYF. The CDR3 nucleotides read TGCAGTGCCGTGGCACTAGCGGGAGATGAGCAGTACTTC.

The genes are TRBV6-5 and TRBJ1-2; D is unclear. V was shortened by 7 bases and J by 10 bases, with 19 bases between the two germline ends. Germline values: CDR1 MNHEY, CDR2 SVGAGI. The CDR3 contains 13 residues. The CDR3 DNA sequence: TGTGCCAGCACCAGAGAGCCGCGATGTGACTACACCTTC. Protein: CASTREPRCDYTF.